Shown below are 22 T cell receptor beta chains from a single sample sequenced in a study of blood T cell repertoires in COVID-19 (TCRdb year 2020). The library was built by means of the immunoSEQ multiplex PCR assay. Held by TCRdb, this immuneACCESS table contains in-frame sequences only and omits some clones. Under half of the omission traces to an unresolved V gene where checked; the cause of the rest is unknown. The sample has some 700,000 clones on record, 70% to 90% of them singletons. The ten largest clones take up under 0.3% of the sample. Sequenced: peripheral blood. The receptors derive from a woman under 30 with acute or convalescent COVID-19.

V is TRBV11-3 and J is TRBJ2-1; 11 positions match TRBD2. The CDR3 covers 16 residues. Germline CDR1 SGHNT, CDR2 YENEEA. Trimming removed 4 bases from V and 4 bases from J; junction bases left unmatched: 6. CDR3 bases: TGTGCCAGCAGCTATGGGACTAGCGGTGTATACAATGAGCAGTTCTTC. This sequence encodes CASSYGTSGVYNEQFF. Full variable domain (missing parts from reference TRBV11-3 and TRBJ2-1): EAGVVQSPRYKIIEKKQPVAFWCNPISGHNTLYWYLQNLGQGPELLIRYENEEAVDDSQLPKDRFSAERLKGVDSTLKIQPAELGDSAVYLCASSYGTSGVYNEQFFGPGTRLTVL.

In nucleotides, the CDR3 is TGCAGCGTTGAACCCTGGACAGGGGGCAACACTGAAGCTTTCTTT. It codes for CSVEPWTGGNTEAFF. The genes are TRBV29-1 and TRBJ1-1; 11 bases line up with TRBD1. The V gene end was trimmed by 2 bases and the J gene end by 2 bases; junction bases not matched to a gene: 4. Germline V gene lookup returns CDR1 SQVTM and CDR2 ANQGSEA. The CDR3 is 15 residues long.

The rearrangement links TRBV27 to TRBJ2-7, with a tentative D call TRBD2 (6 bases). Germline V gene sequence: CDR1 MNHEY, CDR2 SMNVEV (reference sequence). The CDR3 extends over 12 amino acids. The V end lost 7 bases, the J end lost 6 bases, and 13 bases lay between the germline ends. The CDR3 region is CASNPLGGEQYF. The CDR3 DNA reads TGTGCCAGCAACCCCCTCGGGGGCGAGCAGTACTTC.

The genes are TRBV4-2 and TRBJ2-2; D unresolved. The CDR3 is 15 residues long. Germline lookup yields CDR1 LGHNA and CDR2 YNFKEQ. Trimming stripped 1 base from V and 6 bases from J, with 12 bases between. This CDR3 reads CASSQVPTNAGELFF. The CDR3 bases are TGTGCCAGCAGCCAAGTCCCTACTAACGCCGGGGAGCTGTTTTTT.

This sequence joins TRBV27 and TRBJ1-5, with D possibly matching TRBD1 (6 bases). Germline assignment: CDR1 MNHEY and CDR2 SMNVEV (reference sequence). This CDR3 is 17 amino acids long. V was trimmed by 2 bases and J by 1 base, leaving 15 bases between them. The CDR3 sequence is CASSLAPDRLSNQPQHF. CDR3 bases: TGTGCCAGCAGTTTAGCCCCGGACAGATTGAGCAATCAGCCCCAGCATTTT.

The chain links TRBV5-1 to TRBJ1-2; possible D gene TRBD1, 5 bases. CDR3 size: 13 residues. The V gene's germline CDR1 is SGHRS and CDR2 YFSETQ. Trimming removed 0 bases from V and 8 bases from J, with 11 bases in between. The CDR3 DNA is TGCGCCAGCAGCTTGGTGCAGGGTGACGGCTACACCTTC. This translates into CASSLVQGDGYTF.

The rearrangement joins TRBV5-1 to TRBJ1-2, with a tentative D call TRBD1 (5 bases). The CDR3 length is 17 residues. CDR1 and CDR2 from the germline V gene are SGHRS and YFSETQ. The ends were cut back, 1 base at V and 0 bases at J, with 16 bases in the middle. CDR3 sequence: CASSLTGLLGANYGYTF. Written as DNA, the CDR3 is TGCGCCAGCAGCTTGACAGGTTTGTTAGGAGCTAACTATGGCTACACCTTC.

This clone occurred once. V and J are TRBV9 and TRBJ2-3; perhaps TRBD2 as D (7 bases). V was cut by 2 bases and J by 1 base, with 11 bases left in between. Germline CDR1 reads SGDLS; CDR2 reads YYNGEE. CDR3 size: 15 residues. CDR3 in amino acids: CASSVAGAGTDTQYF. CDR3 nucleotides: TGTGCCAGCAGCGTGGCGGGGGCAGGCACAGATACGCAGTATTTT. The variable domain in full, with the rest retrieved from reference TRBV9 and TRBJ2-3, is DSGVTQTPKHLITATGQRVTLRCSPRSGDLSVYWYQQSLDQGLQFLIQYYNGEERAKGNILERFSAQQFPDLHSELNLSSLELGDSALYFCASSVAGAGTDTQYFGPGTRLTVL.

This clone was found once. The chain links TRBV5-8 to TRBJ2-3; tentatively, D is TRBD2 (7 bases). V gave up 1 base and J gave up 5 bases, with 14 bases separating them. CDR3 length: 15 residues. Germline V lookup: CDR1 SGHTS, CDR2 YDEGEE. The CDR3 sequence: CASSLLRGPQDTQYF. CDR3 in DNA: TGTGCCAGCAGCTTGTTGCGGGGGCCACAAGATACGCAGTATTTT. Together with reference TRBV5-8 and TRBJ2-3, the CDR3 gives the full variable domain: EAGVTQSPTHLIKTRGQQATLRCSPISGHTSVYWYQQALGLGLQFLLWYDEGEERNRGNFPPRFSGRQFPNYSSELNVNALELEDSALYLCASSLLRGPQDTQYFGPGTRLTVL.

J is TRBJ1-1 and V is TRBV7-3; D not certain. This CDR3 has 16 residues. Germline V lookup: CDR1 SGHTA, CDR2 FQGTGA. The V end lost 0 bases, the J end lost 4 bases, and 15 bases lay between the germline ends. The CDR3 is CASSLTPVKEGTEAFF. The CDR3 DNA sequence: TGTGCCAGCAGCTTAACCCCGGTGAAGGAGGGCACTGAAGCTTTCTTT.

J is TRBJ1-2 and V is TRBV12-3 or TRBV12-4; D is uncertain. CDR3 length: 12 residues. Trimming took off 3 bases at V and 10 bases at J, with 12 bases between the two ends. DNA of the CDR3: TGTGCCAGCAGTTTTCCGTCAGGCGCCTACACCTTC. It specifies CASSFPSGAYTF.

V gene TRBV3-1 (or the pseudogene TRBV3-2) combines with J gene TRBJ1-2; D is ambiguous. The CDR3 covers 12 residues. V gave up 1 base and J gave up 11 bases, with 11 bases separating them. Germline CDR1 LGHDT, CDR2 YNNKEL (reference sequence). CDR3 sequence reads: CASSQVEEPYTF. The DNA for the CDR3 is TGTGCCAGCAGCCAAGTGGAGGAACCGTACACCTTC.

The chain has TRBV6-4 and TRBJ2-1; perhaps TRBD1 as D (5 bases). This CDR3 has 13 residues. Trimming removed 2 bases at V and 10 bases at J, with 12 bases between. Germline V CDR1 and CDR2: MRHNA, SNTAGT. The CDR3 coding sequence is TGTGCCAGCAGTGACCGTGAGACAGACGAGCAGTTCTTC. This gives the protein CASSDRETDEQFF.

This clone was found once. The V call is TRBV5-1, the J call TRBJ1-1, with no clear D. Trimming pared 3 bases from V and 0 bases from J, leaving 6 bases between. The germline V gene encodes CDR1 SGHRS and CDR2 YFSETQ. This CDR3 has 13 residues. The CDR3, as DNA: TGCGCCAGCAGCTCCAGTTTGAACACTGAAGCTTTCTTT. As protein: CASSSSLNTEAFF.

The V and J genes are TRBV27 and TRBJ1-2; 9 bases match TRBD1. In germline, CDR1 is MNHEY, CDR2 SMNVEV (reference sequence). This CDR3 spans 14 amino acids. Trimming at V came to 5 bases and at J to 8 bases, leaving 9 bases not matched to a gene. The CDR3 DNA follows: TGTGCCAGCAGTCCACGCCCGGGACAGGGAGGCTACACCTTC. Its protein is CASSPRPGQGGYTF.

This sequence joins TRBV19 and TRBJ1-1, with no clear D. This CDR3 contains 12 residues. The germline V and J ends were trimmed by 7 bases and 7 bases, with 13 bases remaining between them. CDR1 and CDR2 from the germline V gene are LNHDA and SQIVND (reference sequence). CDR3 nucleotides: TGTGCCAGTAACGGGGAAGTGGGTGAAGCTTTCTTT. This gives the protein CASNGEVGEAFF.

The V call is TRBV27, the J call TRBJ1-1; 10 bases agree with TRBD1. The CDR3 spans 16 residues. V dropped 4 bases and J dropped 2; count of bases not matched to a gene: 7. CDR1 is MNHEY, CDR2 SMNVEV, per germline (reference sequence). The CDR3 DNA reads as TGTGCCAGCAGTTCCCTCGGGACAGGGGTAAACACTGAAGCTTTCTTT. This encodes CASSSLGTGVNTEAFF.

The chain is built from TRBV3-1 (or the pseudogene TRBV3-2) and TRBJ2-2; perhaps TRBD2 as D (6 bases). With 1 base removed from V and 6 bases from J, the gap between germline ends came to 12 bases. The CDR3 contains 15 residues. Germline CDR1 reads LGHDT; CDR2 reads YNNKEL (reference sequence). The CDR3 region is CASSQVRGSPGELFF. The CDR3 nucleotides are TGTGCCAGCAGCCAAGTACGGGGGTCTCCCGGGGAGCTGTTTTTT.

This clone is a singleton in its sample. CDR3 DNA: TGTGCCAGCACCCCTGAGGCCAGCTCCTACAATGAGCAGTTCTTC. It translates to CASTPEASSYNEQFF. This sequence joins TRBV27 and TRBJ2-1, with no clear D. The CDR3 covers 15 residues. V lost 7 bases to trimming and J lost 0 bases, with 13 bases between them. Germline V CDR1 and CDR2: MNHEY, SMNVEV (reference sequence).

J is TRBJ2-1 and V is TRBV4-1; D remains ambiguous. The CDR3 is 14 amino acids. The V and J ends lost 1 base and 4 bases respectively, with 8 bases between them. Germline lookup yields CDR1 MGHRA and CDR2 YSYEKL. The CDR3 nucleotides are TGCGCCAGCAGCCAAGTGAACGGGTACAATGAGCAGTTCTTC. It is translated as CASSQVNGYNEQFF.

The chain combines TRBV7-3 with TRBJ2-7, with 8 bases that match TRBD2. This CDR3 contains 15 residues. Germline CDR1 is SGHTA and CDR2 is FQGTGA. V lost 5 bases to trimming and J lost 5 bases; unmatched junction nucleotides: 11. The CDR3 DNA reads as TGTGCCAGCAGCCCCCGGGGGGGTCCGTCTCACGAGCAGTACTTC. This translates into CASSPRGGPSHEQYF.

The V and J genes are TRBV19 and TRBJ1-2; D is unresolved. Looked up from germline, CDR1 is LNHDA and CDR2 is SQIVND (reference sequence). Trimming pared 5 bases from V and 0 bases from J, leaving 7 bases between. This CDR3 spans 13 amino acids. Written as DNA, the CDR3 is TGTGCCAGTAGTTGGCTTGCTAACTATGGCTACACCTTC. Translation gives CASSWLANYGYTF.